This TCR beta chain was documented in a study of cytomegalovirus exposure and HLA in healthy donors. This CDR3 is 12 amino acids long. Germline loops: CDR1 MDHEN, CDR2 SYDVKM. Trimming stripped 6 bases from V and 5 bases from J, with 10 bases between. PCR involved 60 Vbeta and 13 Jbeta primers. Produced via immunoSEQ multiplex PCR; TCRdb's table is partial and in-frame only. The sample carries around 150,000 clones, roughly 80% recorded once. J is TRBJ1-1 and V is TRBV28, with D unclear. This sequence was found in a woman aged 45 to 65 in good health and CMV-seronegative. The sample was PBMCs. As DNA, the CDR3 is TGTGCCAGCAGACCCTTGAGGACTGAAGCTTTCTTT. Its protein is CASRPLRTEAFF. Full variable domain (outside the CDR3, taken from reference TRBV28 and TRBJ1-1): DVKVTQSSRYLVKRTGEKVFLECVQDMDHENMFWYRQDPGLGLRLIYFSYDVKMKEKGDIPEGYSVSREKKERFSLILESASTNQTSMYLCASRPLRTEAFFGQGTRLTVV.